This T cell receptor (beta chain) came from a study of blood T cell repertoires in COVID-19. About the study: COVID-19 samples from acute and convalescent phases originated in the United States, Italy and Spain. PBMCs, B-cell-depleted T cells, or T cells were the source of the cDNA or gDNA that made up the material.

Per the original data handling: How many nucleated cells were present was estimated from reference gene primer amplification. Here immunoSEQ multiplex PCR was the method, and the copy in TCRdb shows in-frame clones only, minus some. V and J calls and clone size come straight from that table; D and trimming were deduced from the DNA. The sample holds some 190,000 clones; roughly 76% are singletons and the top ten take roughly 9.6%. V lost 9 bases and J lost 2; bases outside the gene matches: 9. This CDR3 spans 14 amino acids. The germline CDR1 and CDR2 sequences are LNHDA and SQIVND (reference sequence).

This TCR derives from a woman aged 40 to 50 with COVID-19, enrolled during active disease. Specimen: peripheral blood. This chain connects TRBV19 to TRBJ2-7, with TRBD1 matching over 8 bases. Here the CDR3 DNA reads TGTGCCAGAGCGACAGGGGACCACCCCTACGAGCAGTACGTC. This sequence encodes CARATGDHPYEQYV.